These T cell receptor beta chains were read from a single sample in a study of T cell responses to AZD1222 COVID-19 vaccine. The table came from immunoSEQ multiplex PCR; TCRdb's copy has only in-frame clones and leaves some out. The table shows 200,000 to 250,000 clones, with roughly 94% occurring only once. Here the sequenced sample was peripheral blood, taken 28 days after the second dose of the MenACWY control vaccine. Every receptor here comes from an adult who received the MenACWY meningococcal vaccine as a control. Each CDR3 is given with its conserved first and last residue. The D gene is left open where the match is weak.

CATSDSGTGISYEQYF	TRBD1	TRBV24-1	TRBJ2-7	16
CASSEAGGSSYEQYF	TRBD2	TRBV7-2	TRBJ2-7	15
CASSVALDTEAFF	.	TRBV9	TRBJ1-1	13
CASRGRYGYTF	.	TRBV13	TRBJ1-2	11
CASSPPSAGGSNEQFF	TRBD2	TRBV18	TRBJ2-1	16
CASSLGSSGGFNEQYF	TRBD2	TRBV11-2	TRBJ2-7	16
CASSLRDRGHEQFF	TRBD1	TRBV6-5	TRBJ2-1	14
CAWSVQTGGLQETQYF	TRBD1	TRBV30	TRBJ2-5	16
CASTPGNSGNTIYF	.	TRBV6-5	TRBJ1-3	14
CATSRDSGTGVGNQPQHF	TRBD1	TRBV15	TRBJ1-5	18
CASSFFLGTYEQYF	.	TRBV28	TRBJ2-7	14
CAWSEQPNTGELFF	.	TRBV30	TRBJ2-2	14
CASSRGGKSGYTF	.	TRBV12-3/TRBV12-4	TRBJ1-2	13
CASSLGWPDEQYF	.	TRBV28	TRBJ2-7	13
CASSFGQDTQYF	.	TRBV5-1	TRBJ2-3	12
CASSQDVLGTEAFF	.	TRBV9	TRBJ1-1	14
CASSQEGRVGNQPQHF	.	TRBV4-1	TRBJ1-5	16
CASSLALAGGTDTQYF	TRBD2	TRBV5-1	TRBJ2-3	16
CAWRSLGGLNTGELFF	TRBD2	TRBV30	TRBJ2-2	16
CASRLDRENTEAFF	TRBD1	TRBV5-4	TRBJ1-1	14
CASSESYGYTF	.	TRBV25-1	TRBJ1-2	11
CAIQRTGVNGYTF	.	TRBV10-3	TRBJ1-2	13
CAWSHPFLGRATDTQYF	.	TRBV30	TRBJ2-3	17
CAWSVGQDYGYTF	TRBD1	TRBV30	TRBJ1-2	13
CASSFRQGNTGELFF	TRBD1	TRBV5-1	TRBJ2-2	15
CASSDGSTGELFF	.	TRBV6-4	TRBJ2-2	13
CAWAGVPSYNEQFF	.	TRBV30	TRBJ2-1	14
CASSIDQRGFGELFF	TRBD2	TRBV19	TRBJ2-2	15
CSASLTGLSPNEKLFF	.	TRBV20-1	TRBJ1-4	16
CASSPPLAKNIQYF	.	TRBV3-1/TRBV3-2	TRBJ2-4	14
CASSQTDTPRDTEAFF	.	TRBV18	TRBJ1-1	16
CAWSPTRPGVLYEQYF	.	TRBV30	TRBJ2-7	16
CASSSPRGIGYEQYF	TRBD1	TRBV27	TRBJ2-7	15
CASSFFSDPGELFF	.	TRBV7-9	TRBJ2-2	14
CASSVGLAGQIEQYF	TRBD2	TRBV9	TRBJ2-7	15
CASSPPGTGVGGEQYF	TRBD1	TRBV18	TRBJ2-7	16
CASSLPRGHGKLFF	.	TRBV5-8	TRBJ1-4	14
CAWSPRAGVDNEQFF	TRBD2	TRBV30	TRBJ2-1	15
CASSLGTSTDTQYF	.	TRBV13	TRBJ2-3	14
CASSPGTAPNEQFF	TRBD1	TRBV28	TRBJ2-1	14
CASNTDPVTGFEQFF	.	TRBV10-1	TRBJ2-1	15
CATSDRSGTYEQYF	.	TRBV24-1	TRBJ2-7	14
CASSVEATGGFIEQFF	TRBD1	TRBV9	TRBJ2-1	16
CASRNRVGNEKLFF	.	TRBV19	TRBJ1-4	14
CAISELAVYGYTF	.	TRBV10-3	TRBJ1-2	13
CASSAEGDRGPDTQYF	TRBD1	TRBV9	TRBJ2-3	16
CASSDRGYEQYF	TRBD1	TRBV2	TRBJ2-7	12
CSVAEGRETEAFF	.	TRBV29-1	TRBJ1-1	13
CASSLARDYGYTF	.	TRBV5-4	TRBJ1-2	13
CASSQDRYYGYTF	.	TRBV4-1	TRBJ1-2	13